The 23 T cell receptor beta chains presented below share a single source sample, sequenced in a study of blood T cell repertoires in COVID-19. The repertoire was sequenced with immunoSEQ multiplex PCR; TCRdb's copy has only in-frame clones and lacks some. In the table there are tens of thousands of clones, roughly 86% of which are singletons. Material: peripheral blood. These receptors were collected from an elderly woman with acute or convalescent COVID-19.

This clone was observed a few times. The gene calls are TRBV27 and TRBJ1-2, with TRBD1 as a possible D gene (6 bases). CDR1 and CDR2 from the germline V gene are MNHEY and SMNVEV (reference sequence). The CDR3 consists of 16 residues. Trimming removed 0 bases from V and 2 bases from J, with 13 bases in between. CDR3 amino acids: CASSLSGAAGNYGYTF. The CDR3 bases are TGTGCCAGCAGTTTATCGGGGGCAGCCGGGAACTATGGCTACACCTTC.

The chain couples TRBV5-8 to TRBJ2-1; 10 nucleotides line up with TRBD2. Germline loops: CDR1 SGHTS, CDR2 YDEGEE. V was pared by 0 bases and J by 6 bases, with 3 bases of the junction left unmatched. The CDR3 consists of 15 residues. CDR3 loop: CASSLGLAGANEQFF. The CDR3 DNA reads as TGTGCCAGCAGCTTGGGGCTAGCGGGAGCCAATGAGCAGTTCTTC.

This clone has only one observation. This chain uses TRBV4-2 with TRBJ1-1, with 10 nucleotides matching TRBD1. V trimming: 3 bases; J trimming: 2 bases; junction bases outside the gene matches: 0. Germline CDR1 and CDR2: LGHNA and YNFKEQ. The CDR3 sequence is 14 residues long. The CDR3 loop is CASSQTGGNTEAFF. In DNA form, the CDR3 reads TGTGCCAGCAGCCAGACAGGGGGCAACACTGAAGCTTTCTTT.

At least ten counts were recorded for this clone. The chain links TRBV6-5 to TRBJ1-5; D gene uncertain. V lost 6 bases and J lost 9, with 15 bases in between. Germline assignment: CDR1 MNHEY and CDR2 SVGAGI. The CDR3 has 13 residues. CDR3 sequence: CASRPGREGPQHF. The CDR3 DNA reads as TGTGCCAGCAGACCAGGACGGGAAGGGCCCCAGCATTTT.

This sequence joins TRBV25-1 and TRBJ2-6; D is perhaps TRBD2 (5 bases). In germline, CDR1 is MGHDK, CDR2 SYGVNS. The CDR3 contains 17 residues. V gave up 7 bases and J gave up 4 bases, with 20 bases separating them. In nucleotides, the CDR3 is TGTGCCAGCAAGTCGGAGGAGAAATTTTCGGGGGCCAACGTCCTGACTTTC. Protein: CASKSEEKFSGANVLTF.

The CDR3 protein is CASSLPGQGVPEAFF. The DNA of the CDR3 is TGCGCCAGCAGCCTACCGGGACAGGGGGTGCCTGAAGCTTTCTTT. The chain has TRBV10-1 and TRBJ1-1, with 11 nucleotides matching TRBD1. This CDR3 comprises 15 residues. CDR1 and CDR2 (germline): WNHNN, SYGVQD (reference sequence). J was trimmed by 6 bases and V by 6 bases; bases with no gene match: 9.

CDR3 coding DNA: TGTGCCAGCGGATCGACTAGCGGGAGGGAGGATCCCTACAATGAGCAGTTCTTC. Residues: CASGSTSGREDPYNEQFF. V is TRBV7-2 and J is TRBJ2-1, with 14 positions matching TRBD2. Trimming removed 8 bases from V and 2 bases from J; junction bases left unmatched: 11. This CDR3 has 18 amino acids. Germline V gene lookup returns CDR1 SGHTA and CDR2 FQGNSA. Drawing the rest from reference TRBV7-2 and TRBJ2-1, the complete variable domain is GAGVSQSPSNKVTEKGKDVELRCDPISGHTALYWYRQSLGQGLEFLIYFQGNSAPDKSGLPSDRFSAERTGGSVSTLTIQRTQQEDSAVYLCASGSTSGREDPYNEQFFGPGTRLTVL.

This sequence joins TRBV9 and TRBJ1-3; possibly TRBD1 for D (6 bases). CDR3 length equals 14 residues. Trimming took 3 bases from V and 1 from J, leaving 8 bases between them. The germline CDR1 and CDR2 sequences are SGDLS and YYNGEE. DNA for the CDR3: TGTGCCAGCAGCGCAGGGGATTCTGGAAACACCATATATTTT. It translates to CASSAGDSGNTIYF.

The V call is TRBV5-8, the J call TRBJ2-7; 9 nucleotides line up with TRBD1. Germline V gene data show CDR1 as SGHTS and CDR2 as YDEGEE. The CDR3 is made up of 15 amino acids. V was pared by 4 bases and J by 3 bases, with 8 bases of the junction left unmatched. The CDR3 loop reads CASSPLGQGNYEQYF. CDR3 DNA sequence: TGTGCCAGCAGCCCTTTAGGACAGGGGAACTACGAGCAGTACTTC. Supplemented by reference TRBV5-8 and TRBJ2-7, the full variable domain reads EAGVTQSPTHLIKTRGQQATLRCSPISGHTSVYWYQQALGLGLQFLLWYDEGEERNRGNFPPRFSGRQFPNYSSELNVNALELEDSALYLCASSPLGQGNYEQYFGPGTRLTVT.

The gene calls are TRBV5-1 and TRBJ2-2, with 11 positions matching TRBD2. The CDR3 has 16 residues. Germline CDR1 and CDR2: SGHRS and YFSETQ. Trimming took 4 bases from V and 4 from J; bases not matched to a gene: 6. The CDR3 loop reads CASSTSGSVSTGELFF. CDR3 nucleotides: TGCGCCAGCAGCACTAGCGGGAGCGTAAGCACCGGGGAGCTGTTTTTT.

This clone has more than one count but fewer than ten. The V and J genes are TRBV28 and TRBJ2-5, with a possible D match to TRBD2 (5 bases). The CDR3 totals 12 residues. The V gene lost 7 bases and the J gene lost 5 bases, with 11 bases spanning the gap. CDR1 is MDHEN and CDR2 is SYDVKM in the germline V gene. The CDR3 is CASTTGIETQYF. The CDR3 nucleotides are TGTGCCAGCACAACGGGGATCGAGACCCAGTACTTC.

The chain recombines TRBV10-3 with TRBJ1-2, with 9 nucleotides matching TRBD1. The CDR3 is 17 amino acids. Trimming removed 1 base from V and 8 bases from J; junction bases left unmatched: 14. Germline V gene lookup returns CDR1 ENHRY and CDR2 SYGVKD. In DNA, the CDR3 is TGTGCCATCAGTGAGTGGACAGGGGCCCTATCTGCGGGGGGCTACACCTTC. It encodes CAISEWTGALSAGGYTF.

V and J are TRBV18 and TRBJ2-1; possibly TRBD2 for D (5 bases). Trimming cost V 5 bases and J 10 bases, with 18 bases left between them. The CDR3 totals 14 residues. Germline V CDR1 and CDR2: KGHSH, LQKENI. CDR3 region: CASSSGQKGVEQFF. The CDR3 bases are TGTGCCAGCTCATCGGGTCAGAAGGGAGTGGAGCAGTTCTTC.

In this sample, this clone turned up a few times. This CDR3 is CASSQVAREGKLFF. CDR3 bases: TGTGCCAGCAGCCAAGTAGCCAGGGAAGGAAAACTGTTTTTT. The chain joins TRBV3-1 (or the pseudogene TRBV3-2) to TRBJ1-4; TRBD1 is a possible D gene (5 bases). The CDR3 sequence is 14 residues long. V was shortened by 1 base and J by 10 bases, with 13 bases between the two germline ends. In germline, CDR1 is LGHDT, CDR2 YNNKEL (reference sequence).

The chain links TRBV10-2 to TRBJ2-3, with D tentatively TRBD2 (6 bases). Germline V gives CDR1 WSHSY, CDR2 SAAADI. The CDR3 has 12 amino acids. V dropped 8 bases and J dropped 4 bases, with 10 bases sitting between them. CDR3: CASGGLADTQYF. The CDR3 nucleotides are TGCGCCAGCGGAGGGTTGGCAGATACGCAGTATTTT.

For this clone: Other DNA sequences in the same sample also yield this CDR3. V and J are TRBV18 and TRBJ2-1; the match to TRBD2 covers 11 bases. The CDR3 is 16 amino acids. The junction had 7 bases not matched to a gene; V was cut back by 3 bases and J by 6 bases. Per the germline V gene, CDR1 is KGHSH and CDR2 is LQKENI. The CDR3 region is CASSPGLAGGGNEQFF. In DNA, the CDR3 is TGTGCCAGCTCACCGGGGCTAGCGGGAGGTGGCAATGAGCAGTTCTTC.

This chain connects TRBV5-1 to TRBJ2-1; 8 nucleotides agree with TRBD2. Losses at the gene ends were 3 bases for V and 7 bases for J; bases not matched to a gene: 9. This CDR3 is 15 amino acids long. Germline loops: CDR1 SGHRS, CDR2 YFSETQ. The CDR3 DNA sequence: TGCGCCAGCAGCTCTGAGGGACTAGAGGGGAATGAGCAGTTCTTC. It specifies CASSSEGLEGNEQFF.

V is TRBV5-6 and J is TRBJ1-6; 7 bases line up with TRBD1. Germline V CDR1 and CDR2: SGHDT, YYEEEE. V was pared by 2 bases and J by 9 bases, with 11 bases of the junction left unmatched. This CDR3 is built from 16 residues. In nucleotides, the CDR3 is TGTGCCAGCAGCTTTTTCGTACAGGGGATTGGTTCACCCCTCCACTTT. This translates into CASSFFVQGIGSPLHF.

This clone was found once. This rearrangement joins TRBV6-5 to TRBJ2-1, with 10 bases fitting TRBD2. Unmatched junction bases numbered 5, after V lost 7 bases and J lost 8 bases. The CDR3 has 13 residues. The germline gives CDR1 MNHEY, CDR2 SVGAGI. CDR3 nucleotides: TGTGCCAGCACGCTAGCGGGGGATGATGAGCAGTTCTTC. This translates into CASTLAGDDEQFF.

The CDR3 region is CASSPIPGGETQYF. CDR3 in DNA: TGTGCCAGCAGCCCCATACCGGGGGGGGAGACCCAGTACTTC. This chain uses TRBV3-1 (or the pseudogene TRBV3-2) with TRBJ2-5, with 8 positions matching TRBD2. V gave up 4 bases and J gave up 5 bases; unmatched junction bases: 6. CDR1 LGHDT and CDR2 YNNKEL come from the germline V gene (reference sequence). The length of the CDR3 is 14 residues.

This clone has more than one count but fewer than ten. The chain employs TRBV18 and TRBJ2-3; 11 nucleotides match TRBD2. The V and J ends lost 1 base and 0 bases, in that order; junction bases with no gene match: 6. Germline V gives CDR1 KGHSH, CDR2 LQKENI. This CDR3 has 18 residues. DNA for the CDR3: TGTGCCAGCTCACCACAGCTAGCGGGGGGCCCTAGCACAGATACGCAGTATTTT. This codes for CASSPQLAGGPSTDTQYF.

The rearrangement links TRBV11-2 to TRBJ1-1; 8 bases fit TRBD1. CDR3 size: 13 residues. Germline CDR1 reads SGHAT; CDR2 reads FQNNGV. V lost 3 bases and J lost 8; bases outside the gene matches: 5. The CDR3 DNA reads TGTGCCAGCAGCTTCGACAGGGGAGGCGAAGCTTTCTTT. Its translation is CASSFDRGGEAFF.

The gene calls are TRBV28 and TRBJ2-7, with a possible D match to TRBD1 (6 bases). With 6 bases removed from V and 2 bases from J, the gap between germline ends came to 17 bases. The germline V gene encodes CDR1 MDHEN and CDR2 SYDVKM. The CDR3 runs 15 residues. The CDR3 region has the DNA TGTGCCAGCAGCCCCTCCGGGACATTCCCCTACGAGCAGTACTTC. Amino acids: CASSPSGTFPYEQYF. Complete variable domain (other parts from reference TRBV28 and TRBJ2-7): DVKVTQSSRYLVKRTGEKVFLECVQDMDHENMFWYRQDPGLGLRLIYFSYDVKMKEKGDIPEGYSVSREKKERFSLILESASTNQTSMYLCASSPSGTFPYEQYFGPGTRLTVT.